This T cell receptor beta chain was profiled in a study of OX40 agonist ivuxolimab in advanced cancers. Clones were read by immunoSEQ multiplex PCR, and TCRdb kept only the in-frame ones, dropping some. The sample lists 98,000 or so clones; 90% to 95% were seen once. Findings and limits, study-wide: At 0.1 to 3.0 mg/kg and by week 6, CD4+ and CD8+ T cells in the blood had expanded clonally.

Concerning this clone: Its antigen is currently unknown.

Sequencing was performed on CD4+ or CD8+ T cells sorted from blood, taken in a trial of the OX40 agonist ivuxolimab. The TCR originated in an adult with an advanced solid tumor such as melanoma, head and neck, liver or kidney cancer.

In nucleotides, the CDR3 is TGTGCCATCAGTGAGTCAAACTATGGCTACACCTTC. The encoded protein is CAISESNYGYTF. V is TRBV10-3 and J is TRBJ1-2; D is ambiguous. Trimming took 0 bases from V and 2 from J, leaving 1 base between them. CDR1 is ENHRY, CDR2 SYGVKD, per germline. The CDR3 totals 12 residues.